The 28 T cell receptor beta chains below come from one sample, sequenced in a study of T cell responses to AZD1222 COVID-19 vaccine. The protocol was immunoSEQ multiplex PCR, while the TCRdb copy is restricted to in-frame clones and leaves out a portion. The sample consists of more than 95,000 clones, roughly 91% of them appearing once. This specimen was peripheral blood, taken 28 days after the second AZD1222 dose. All receptors derive from an adult who received the AZD1222 COVID-19 vaccine.

J is TRBJ2-7 and V is TRBV5-4; 7 bases fit TRBD1. The CDR3 has 17 amino acids. The ends lost 3 bases at V and 3 bases at J; junction bases unmatched: 15. From germline, CDR1 is SGHNT and CDR2 YYREEE (reference sequence). CDR3 coding DNA: TGTGCCAGCAGCTCACGATCAGGGACAGAACTTCACTACGAGCAGTACTTC. Amino acids: CASSSRSGTELHYEQYF. Drawing the rest from reference TRBV5-4 and TRBJ2-7, the complete variable domain is ETGVTQSPTHLIKTRGQQVTLRCSSQSGHNTVSWYQQALGQGPQFIFQYYREEENGRGNFPPRFSGLQFPNYSSELNVNALELDDSALYLCASSSRSGTELHYEQYFGPGTRLTVT.

The CDR3 nucleotides read TGTGCCAGTATGAACAGGGGGTGGAATGAGCAGTTCTTC. Translation: CASMNRGWNEQFF. The chain is built from TRBV19 and TRBJ2-1; 8 bases match TRBD1. The germline CDR1 and CDR2 sequences are LNHDA and SQIVND (reference sequence). CDR3 size: 13 residues. The V gene end was trimmed by 7 bases and the J gene end by 7 bases; junction bases not matched to a gene: 6.

This clone appeared a single time. The V and J genes are TRBV5-1 and TRBJ1-2, with unresolved D. The V and J ends lost 0 bases and 7 bases respectively, with 13 bases between them. The CDR3 spans 14 residues. Looked up from germline, CDR1 is SGHRS and CDR2 is YFSETQ. Written as DNA, the CDR3 is TGCGCCAGCAGCTTGGAAGACGTTTCCAGTGGCTACACCTTC. It codes for CASSLEDVSSGYTF.

This chain joins TRBV7-3 and TRBJ2-1; perhaps TRBD2 as D (5 bases). The CDR3 is 13 residues long. With 4 bases removed from V and 2 bases from J, the gap between germline ends came to 6 bases. Germline lookup yields CDR1 SGHTA and CDR2 FQGTGA. The CDR3 nucleotides are TGTGCCAGCAGCTACGGGGCCTACAATGAGCAGTTCTTC. It is translated as CASSYGAYNEQFF. Drawing the rest from reference TRBV7-3 and TRBJ2-1, the complete variable domain is GAGVSQTPSNKVTEKGKYVELRCDPISGHTALYWYRQSLGQGPEFLIYFQGTGAADDSGLPNDRFFAVRPEGSVSTLKIQRTERGDSAVYLCASSYGAYNEQFFGPGTRLTVL.

This chain connects TRBV24-1 to TRBJ2-2, with 9 bases identical to TRBD1. Germline lookup yields CDR1 KGHDR and CDR2 SFDVKD. The CDR3 covers 16 residues. The V segment lost 9 bases and the J segment 2 bases; nucleotides outside the gene matches: 9. This chain's CDR3 is CATRDREDVNTGELFF. CDR3 coding DNA: TGTGCCACCCGGGACAGGGAGGATGTCAACACCGGGGAGCTGTTTTTT.

This clone has a handful of counts. The genes are TRBV6-6 and TRBJ1-1, with D unclear. Looked up from germline, CDR1 is MNHNY and CDR2 is SVGAGI (reference sequence). The CDR3 sequence is 13 residues long. V was pared by 7 bases and J by 4 bases, with 13 bases between. In DNA, the CDR3 is TGTGCCAGCACCTTCCGAGGGAGCACTGAAGCTTTCTTT. It specifies CASTFRGSTEAFF.

CDR3: CASRIGTGGNTIYF. CDR3 coding DNA: TGTGCCAGCAGAATCGGGACAGGCGGAAACACCATATATTTT. The chain joins TRBV6-6 to TRBJ1-3; 8 bases fit TRBD1. V lost 6 bases and J lost 4; bases outside the gene matches: 5. The CDR3 is 14 amino acids. Germline CDR1 is MNHNY and CDR2 is SVGAGI (reference sequence).

The chain couples TRBV5-5 to TRBJ1-5; D remains unclear. This CDR3 has 13 residues. Trimming removed 4 bases at V and 6 bases at J, with 11 bases between. Germline V CDR1 and CDR2: SGHKS, YYEKEE (reference sequence). The CDR3 reads CASSLVPGQPQHF. CDR3 in DNA: TGTGCCAGCAGCCTTGTGCCGGGTCAGCCCCAGCATTTT.

The chain recombines TRBV4-2 with TRBJ1-4; D gene unclear. Germline CDR1 reads LGHNA; CDR2 reads YNFKEQ. Trimming pared 4 bases from V and 5 bases from J, leaving 20 bases between. The CDR3 is 17 residues long. The CDR3 here is CASSPQRPGSGNEKLFF. CDR3 bases: TGTGCCAGCAGCCCACAACGTCCGGGAAGCGGGAATGAAAAACTGTTTTTT.

The V call is TRBV30, the J call TRBJ2-1; D remains unclear. V was cut by 2 bases and J by 6 bases, with 14 bases left in between. This CDR3 has 14 amino acids. In germline, CDR1 is GTSNPN, CDR2 SVGIG (reference sequence). The CDR3 DNA follows: TGTGCCTGGAGTTTTCCCTTAGAAACCAATGAGCAGTTCTTC. Amino acids: CAWSFPLETNEQFF.

This rearrangement joins TRBV30 to TRBJ1-2; 7 bases line up with TRBD1. The CDR3 spans 12 residues. Germline CDR1 is GTSNPN and CDR2 is SVGIG (reference sequence). V lost 7 bases to trimming and J lost 0 bases; unmatched junction nucleotides: 2. Here the CDR3 reads CAFDRANYGYTF. The CDR3 DNA is TGTGCCTTCGACAGGGCTAACTATGGCTACACCTTC.

The J gene is TRBJ1-2, the V gene TRBV7-2, with D possibly being TRBD1 (6 bases). The CDR3 runs 14 residues. Germline values: CDR1 SGHTA, CDR2 FQGNSA. The V and J ends lost 5 bases and 6 bases respectively, with 16 bases between them. The CDR3 sequence is CASSPRGIEDGYTF. The CDR3 DNA is TGTGCCAGCAGCCCTAGGGGGATCGAGGATGGCTACACCTTC.

The chain carries TRBV15 and TRBJ1-4; weak D call: TRBD1 (5 bases). CDR3 size: 14 residues. Trimming took 2 bases from V and 10 from J, leaving 14 bases between them. Germline values: CDR1 LNHNV, CDR2 YYDKDF (reference sequence). The CDR3: CATSRQTEPRKLFF. The CDR3 nucleotides read TGTGCCACCAGCAGACAGACAGAACCTAGAAAACTGTTTTTT.

This chain links TRBV19 with TRBJ1-2; D unclear. This CDR3 is 13 amino acids long. Trimming shortened V by 5 bases and J by 6 bases, and 13 bases separated the two germline ends. Germline V gene lookup returns CDR1 LNHDA and CDR2 SQIVND (reference sequence). Here the CDR3 DNA reads TGTGCCAGTAGTCTCTGGGGTAGGGATGGCTACACCTTC. Translating gives CASSLWGRDGYTF.

The rearrangement joins TRBV28 to TRBJ1-2; D is unresolved. Trimming pared 3 bases from V and 3 bases from J, leaving 11 bases between. The CDR3 runs to 14 residues. Germline lookup yields CDR1 MDHEN and CDR2 SYDVKM. DNA of the CDR3: TGTGCCAGCAGTTTTGGAGGCAAATACTATGGCTACACCTTC. Translating gives CASSFGGKYYGYTF.

This rearrangement joins TRBV6-5 to TRBJ1-5; D possibly corresponds to TRBD1 (6 bases). From germline, CDR1 is MNHEY and CDR2 SVGAGI. The V and J ends lost 0 bases and 0 bases respectively, with 6 bases between them. The CDR3 runs 15 residues. CDR3 residues: CASSYSGHSNQPQHF. Written as DNA, the CDR3 is TGTGCCAGCAGTTACTCGGGACATAGCAATCAGCCCCAGCATTTT.

This sequence joins TRBV5-4 and TRBJ2-2; D assignment may be TRBD1 or TRBD2 (6 bases each). The CDR3 loop spans 15 amino acids. Between the trimmed V and J ends, which lost 3 bases and 9 bases, there was a span of 18 bases. Germline V CDR1 and CDR2: SGHNT, YYREEE (reference sequence). The CDR3 sequence: CASSSLGGASRELFF. The DNA for the CDR3 is TGTGCCAGCAGCTCCCTGGGGGGCGCTTCCCGGGAGCTGTTTTTT.

V usage is TRBV28 and J usage is TRBJ2-7; 9 nucleotides match TRBD1. Trimming removed 7 bases from V and 4 bases from J; junction bases left unmatched: 5. The CDR3 covers 13 residues. Germline CDR1 MDHEN, CDR2 SYDVKM. The CDR3 coding sequence is TGTGCCAGCACCGGGACAGGGAAGTACGAGCAGTACTTC. Its protein is CASTGTGKYEQYF.

V gene TRBV14 combines with J gene TRBJ1-6; D remains ambiguous. The V gene's germline CDR1 is SGHDN and CDR2 FVKESK. This CDR3 is 17 amino acids long. Between the trimmed V and J ends, which lost 1 base and 0 bases, there was a span of 10 bases. The chain's CDR3 is CASSQGTGSSYNSPLHF. The CDR3 DNA reads as TGTGCCAGCAGCCAAGGGACGGGGAGCTCCTATAATTCACCCCTCCACTTT.

The rearrangement joins TRBV6-1 to TRBJ2-5; unclear D gene. Trimming shortened V by 3 bases and J by 5 bases, and 19 bases separated the two germline ends. Germline CDR1 is MNHNS and CDR2 is SASEGT. CDR3 length: 16 amino acids. CDR3 sequence: CASSDRVFSVRETQYF. The CDR3, as DNA: TGTGCCAGCAGTGATCGGGTTTTTAGTGTCCGGGAGACCCAGTACTTC.

The J gene is TRBJ2-1, the V gene TRBV9; 9 nucleotides line up with TRBD2. Germline V gene sequence: CDR1 SGDLS, CDR2 YYNGEE. V was pared by 1 base and J by 4 bases, with 12 bases of the junction left unmatched. This CDR3 has 18 residues. This CDR3 reads CASSVNHRSGGLYNEQFF. The CDR3 bases are TGTGCCAGCAGCGTAAATCACCGTAGCGGGGGCCTTTACAATGAGCAGTTCTTC.

This chain links TRBV12-1 with TRBJ2-5; the table's D call TRBD2 went unverified against the DNA. TRBV12-1 is annotated as a pseudogene. CDR3 length: 13 amino acids. DNA for the CDR3: TGTGCCAGCAGCTCCCTAGCTGGCGAGACCCAGTACTTC. It specifies CASSSLAGETQYF.

The chain joins TRBV7-3 to TRBJ2-5, with D possibly matching TRBD1 (6 bases). CDR1 SGHTA and CDR2 FQGTGA come from the germline V gene. This CDR3 spans 15 amino acids. Trimming shortened V by 0 bases and J by 5 bases, and 13 bases separated the two germline ends. CDR3 loop: CASSLTSRQGETQYF. CDR3 bases: TGTGCCAGCAGCTTAACGTCTAGGCAGGGGGAGACCCAGTACTTC.

The V call is TRBV11-3, the J call TRBJ2-1; 9 nucleotides match TRBD2. There are 15 residues in the CDR3. Germline lookup yields CDR1 SGHNT and CDR2 YENEEA. The J segment lost 5 bases and the V segment lost 5 bases, leaving 7 bases of the junction unmatched. The CDR3 region has the DNA TGTGCCAGCAGCGGGGTACTAGCGGGTAACAATGAGCAGTTCTTC. This translates into CASSGVLAGNNEQFF.

This chain links TRBV7-3 with TRBJ1-1, with TRBD1 matching over 9 bases. The CDR3 is made up of 13 amino acids. After removal of 6 bases from V and 10 bases from J, the junction contained 9 bases not matched to a gene. The germline CDR1 and CDR2 sequences are SGHTA and FQGTGA. CDR3 residues: CASSNPGQGRAFF. As DNA, the CDR3 is TGTGCCAGCAGTAACCCGGGACAGGGCCGAGCTTTCTTT.

The chain is built from TRBV6-2 or TRBV6-3 and TRBJ1-2, with a weak D call TRBD1 (6 bases). Deletions cut 2 bases from V and 4 bases from J, with 20 bases between. The length of the CDR3 is 17 residues. The V gene's germline CDR1 is MNHEY and CDR2 SVGEGT. CDR3: CASSYPMTGGGLYGYTF. CDR3 coding DNA: TGTGCCAGCAGTTACCCGATGACAGGCGGGGGCCTCTATGGCTACACCTTC.

V and J are TRBV10-3 and TRBJ2-3; D unresolved. Deletions cut 10 bases from V and 2 bases from J, with 22 bases between. The CDR3 runs 16 residues. Germline V CDR1 and CDR2: ENHRY, SYGVKD. CDR3 sequence (DNA): TGTGCCACCAGAACGGTTCTGGGGATGGACACAGATACGCAGTATTTT. It codes for CATRTVLGMDTDTQYF.

The chain is built from TRBV5-1 and TRBJ2-7; D ambiguous. CDR3 length: 13 residues. Per the germline V gene, CDR1 is SGHRS and CDR2 is YFSETQ. Trimming removed 0 bases at V and 2 bases at J, with 6 bases between. The CDR3 DNA reads as TGCGCCAGCAGCTTGGACGGACCCTACGAGCAGTACTTC. Amino acid sequence: CASSLDGPYEQYF.